This record covers a single T cell receptor (beta chain). The antigen is not known. CDR3 length: 18 amino acids. J gave up 0 bases and V 2 bases, and 7 bases lay outside the gene matches. CDR1 is SGHAT, CDR2 FQNNGV, per germline. These data originate in a study of identical twins. Findings and caveats of the study: Excess twin sharing in beta out-of-frame sequences was weaker.

TCRdb re-derived calls from the 5' RACE reads in MiXCR, one entry per CDR3 protein. The top ten hold roughly 0.5% of the sample, which has around 450,000 distinct CDR3 sequences, 11% to 15% seen once. The data also belong to a second study, concerning yellow fever vaccine responses in identical twins.

The specimen was CD4+ T cells sorted from blood. This sequence originates from a young woman in good health. This sequence joins TRBV11-2 and TRBJ2-1, with TRBD2 matching 10 bases. CDR3 sequence (DNA): TGTGCCAGCAGCTTACTAGCGGGAGTTGGGTTCTCCTACAATGAGCAGTTCTTC. It translates to CASSLLAGVGFSYNEQFF.